Below, 3 T cell receptor beta chains from the same sample are listed, as sequenced in a study of OX40 agonist ivuxolimab in advanced cancers. The table came from immunoSEQ multiplex PCR; TCRdb's copy has only in-frame clones and leaves some out. The sample has about 82,000 clones, around 90% seen once. The specimen comprised CD4+ or CD8+ T cells sorted from blood, sampled in a trial of the OX40 agonist ivuxolimab. These TCRs come from an adult with an advanced solid tumor such as melanoma, head and neck, liver or kidney cancer.

This chain uses TRBV28 with TRBJ1-3; D unclear. V gave up 3 bases and J gave up 1 base, with 13 bases separating them. Per germline, CDR1 MDHEN and CDR2 SYDVKM. The CDR3 length is 16 residues. This CDR3 is CASSFSYGISGNTIYF. In nucleotides, the CDR3 is TGTGCCAGCAGTTTTTCGTATGGGATTTCTGGAAACACCATATATTTT.

The chain recombines TRBV11-2 with TRBJ1-3; perhaps TRBD1 as D (5 bases). The V and J ends lost 11 bases and 2 bases respectively, with 7 bases between them. Germline-derived CDR1 and CDR2 are SGHAT and FQNNGV. The CDR3 is 11 amino acids. Written as DNA, the CDR3 is TGTGCCGCCAGGGCTGGAAACACCATATATTTT. This sequence encodes CAARAGNTIYF. Using reference TRBV11-2 and TRBJ1-3 for the parts outside the CDR3, the full variable domain is EAGVAQSPRYKIIEKRQSVAFWCNPISGHATLYWYQQILGQGPKLLIQFQNNGVVDDSQLPKDRFSAERLKGVDSTLKIQPAKLEDSAVYLCAARAGNTIYFGEGSWLTVV.

V and J are TRBV6-5 and TRBJ1-5; D call uncertain. The germline gives CDR1 MNHEY, CDR2 SVGAGI. Trimming cost V 5 bases and J 0 bases, with 11 bases left between them. The length of the CDR3 is 15 residues. Written as DNA, the CDR3 is TGTGCCAGCAGTAAACGATCCAATAGCAATCAGCCCCAGCATTTT. Its protein is CASSKRSNSNQPQHF.